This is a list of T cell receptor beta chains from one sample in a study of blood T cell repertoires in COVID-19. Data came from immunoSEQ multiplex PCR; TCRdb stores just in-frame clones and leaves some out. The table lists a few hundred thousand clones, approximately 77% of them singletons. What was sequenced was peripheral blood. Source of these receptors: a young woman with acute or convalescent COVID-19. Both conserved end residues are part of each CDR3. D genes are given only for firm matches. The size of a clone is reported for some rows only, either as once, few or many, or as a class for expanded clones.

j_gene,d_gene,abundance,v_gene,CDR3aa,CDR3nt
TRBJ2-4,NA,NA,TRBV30,CAWRGGAKNIQYF,TGTGCCTGGAGAGGGGGAGCCAAAAACATTCAGTACTTC
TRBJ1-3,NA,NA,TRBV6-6,CASSYEMTGNTIYF,TGTGCCAGCAGTTACGAGATGACTGGAAACACCATATATTTT
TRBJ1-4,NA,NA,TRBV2,CASRPRGFEKLFF,TGTGCCAGCAGGCCCCGGGGGTTTGAAAAACTGTTTTTT
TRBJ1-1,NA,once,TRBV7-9,CASSHDRMNTEAFF,TGTGCCAGCAGCCACGACAGAATGAACACTGAAGCTTTCTTT
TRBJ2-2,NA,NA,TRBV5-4,CASSLPPGNTGELFF,TGTGCCAGCAGCCTGCCCCCGGGGAACACCGGGGAGCTGTTTTTT
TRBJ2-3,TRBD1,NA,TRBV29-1,CSGLDRPGTTDTQYF,TGCAGCGGATTGGACAGGCCCGGGACCACAGATACGCAGTATTTT
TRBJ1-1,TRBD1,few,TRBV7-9,CASSNVQGMNTEAFF,TGTGCCAGCAGCAACGTACAGGGGATGAACACTGAAGCTTTCTTT
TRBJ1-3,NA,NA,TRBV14,CASSQEWVASSSGNTIYF,TGTGCCAGCAGCCAAGAATGGGTAGCGTCCTCCTCTGGAAACACCATATATTTT
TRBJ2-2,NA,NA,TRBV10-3,CAISEPGLSRNTGELFF,TGTGCCATCAGTGAACCTGGACTATCCCGGAACACCGGGGAGCTGTTTTTT
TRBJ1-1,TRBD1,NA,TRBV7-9,CASSSSWDRLNTEAFF,TGTGCCAGCAGCTCCTCTTGGGACAGATTGAACACTGAAGCTTTCTTT
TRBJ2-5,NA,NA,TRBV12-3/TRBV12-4,CASTGLGGETQYF,TGTGCCAGCACCGGACTTGGAGGCGAGACCCAGTACTTC
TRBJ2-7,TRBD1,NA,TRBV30,CAWDPDRGSDEQYF,TGTGCCTGGGATCCCGACAGGGGAAGCGACGAGCAGTACTTC
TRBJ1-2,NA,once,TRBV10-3,CAIGEGLGDGYTF,TGTGCCATAGGGGAAGGCTTAGGGGATGGCTACACCTTC
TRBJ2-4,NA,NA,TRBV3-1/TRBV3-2,CASSQGAGVTLAKNIQYF,TGTGCCAGCAGCCAAGGGGCGGGCGTCACCCTAGCCAAAAACATTCAGTACTTC
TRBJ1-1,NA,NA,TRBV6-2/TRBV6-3,CASSYSTANTEAFF,TGTGCCAGCAGTTACTCTACTGCGAACACTGAAGCTTTCTTT
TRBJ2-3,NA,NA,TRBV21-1,CASSRGAGSHSDTQYF,TGTGCCAGCAGCAGGGGAGCGGGGAGTCACAGTGATACGCAGTATTTT
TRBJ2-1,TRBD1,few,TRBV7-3,CASSWGQGEYNEQFF,TGTGCCAGCAGCTGGGGACAGGGGGAATACAATGAGCAGTTCTTC
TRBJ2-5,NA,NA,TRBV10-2,CASSELGGEETQYF,TGCGCCAGCAGTGAATTAGGAGGGGAAGAGACCCAGTACTTC
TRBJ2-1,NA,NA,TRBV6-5,CASSTAGPPMEQFF,TGTGCCAGCAGTACGGCGGGACCCCCGATGGAGCAGTTCTTC
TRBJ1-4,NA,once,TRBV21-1,CASSSRTGGASGDEKLFF,TGTGCCAGCAGCAGCCGGACAGGGGGCGCGTCCGGTGATGAAAAACTGTTTTTT
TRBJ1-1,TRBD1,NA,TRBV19,CASSKPWDRGPNTEAFF,TGTGCCAGTAGCAAGCCCTGGGACAGGGGCCCAAACACTGAAGCTTTCTTT
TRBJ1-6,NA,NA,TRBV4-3,CASSQDPTRGDSPLHF,TGCGCCAGCAGCCAAGATCCGACAAGGGGTGATTCACCCCTCCACTTT
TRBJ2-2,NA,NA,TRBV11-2,CASSSLTGNTGELFF,TGTGCCAGCAGCTCACTAACAGGGAACACCGGGGAGCTGTTTTTT
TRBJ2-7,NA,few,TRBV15,CATSREIDSSYEQYF,TGTGCCACCAGCAGAGAAATAGATAGCTCCTACGAGCAGTACTTC
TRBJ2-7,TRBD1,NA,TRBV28,CASSFGTETYEQYF,TGTGCCAGCAGTTTCGGGACAGAAACCTACGAGCAGTACTTC
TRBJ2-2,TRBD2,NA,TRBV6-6,CASQAGKNTGELFF,TGTGCCAGCCAAGCGGGGAAGAACACCGGGGAGCTGTTTTTT
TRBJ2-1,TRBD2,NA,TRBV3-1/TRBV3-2,CASSQDPPGLAGNNEQFF,TGTGCCAGCAGCCAAGACCCCCCGGGACTAGCGGGGAATAATGAGCAGTTCTTC
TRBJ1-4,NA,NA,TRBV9,CASTPGGRPNEKLFF,TGTGCCAGCACCCCCGGGGGGCGACCTAATGAAAAACTGTTTTTT
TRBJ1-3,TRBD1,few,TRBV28,CASSPTGGAIGNTIYF,TGTGCCAGCAGTCCCACAGGGGGGGCCATTGGAAACACCATATATTTT
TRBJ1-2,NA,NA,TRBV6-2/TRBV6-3,CASSNRSRGYTF,TGTGCCAGCAGCAACAGGAGTCGTGGCTACACCTTC
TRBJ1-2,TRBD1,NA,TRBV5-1,CASSLGQVYGYTF,TGCGCCAGCAGCCTTGGACAGGTGTATGGCTACACCTTC
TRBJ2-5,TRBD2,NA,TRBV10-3,CAISESGLVQETQYF,TGTGCCATCAGTGAGTCGGGACTAGTCCAAGAGACCCAGTACTTC
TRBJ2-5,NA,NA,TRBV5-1,CASSLYGFGETQYF,TGCGCCAGCAGCTTATATGGATTCGGGGAGACCCAGTACTTC
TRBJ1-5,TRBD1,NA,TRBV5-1,CASSPGGNQPQHF,TGCGCCAGCAGCCCAGGGGGAAATCAGCCCCAGCATTTT
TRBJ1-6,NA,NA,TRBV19,CASNEKMDSRLSPLHF,TGTGCCAGTAACGAAAAAATGGACTCCAGGTTGTCACCCCTCCACTTT
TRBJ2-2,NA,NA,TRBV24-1,CATRGQPGQNTGELFF,TGTGCCACCAGGGGACAACCGGGACAGAACACCGGGGAGCTGTTTTTT
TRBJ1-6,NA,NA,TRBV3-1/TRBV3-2,CASSQDSSPLHF,TGTGCCAGCAGCCAAGACAGTTCACCCCTCCACTTT
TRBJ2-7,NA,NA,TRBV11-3,CASSLGAEYEQYF,TGTGCCAGCAGCTTAGGAGCTGAGTACGAGCAGTACTTC
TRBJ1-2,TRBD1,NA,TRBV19,CASSILQGDWGGYTF,TGTGCCAGTAGTATACTTCAGGGGGACTGGGGTGGCTACACCTTC
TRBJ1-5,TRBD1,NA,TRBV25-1,CASSEGQGWDQPQHF,TGTGCCAGCAGTGAGGGACAGGGATGGGATCAGCCCCAGCATTTT
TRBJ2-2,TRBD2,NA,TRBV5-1,CASGLAGGPGTGELFF,TGCGCCAGCGGCCTAGCGGGAGGGCCCGGCACCGGGGAGCTGTTTTTT
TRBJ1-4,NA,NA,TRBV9,CASSVASGARANEKLFF,TGTGCCAGCAGCGTAGCGTCAGGGGCCAGGGCTAATGAAAAACTGTTTTTT
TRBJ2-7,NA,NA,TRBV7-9,CASTLSGARRDEQYF,TGTGCCAGCACCCTATCTGGGGCCCGGAGGGACGAGCAGTACTTC
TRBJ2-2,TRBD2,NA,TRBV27,CASSSPRLAGKANTGELFF,TGTGCCAGCAGTTCCCCGAGACTAGCGGGAAAGGCGAACACCGGGGAGCTGTTTTTT
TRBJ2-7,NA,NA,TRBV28,CASSPQVGKGFREQYF,TGTGCCAGCAGTCCCCAAGTGGGAAAGGGGTTTCGCGAGCAGTACTTC
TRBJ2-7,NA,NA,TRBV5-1,CASSWGLGGSYEQYF,TGCGCCAGCAGCTGGGGGCTAGGGGGATCCTACGAGCAGTACTTC
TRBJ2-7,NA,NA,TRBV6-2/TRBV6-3,CASSENRDLLNSYEQYF,TGTGCCAGCAGCGAAAACCGGGACTTGCTAAACTCCTACGAGCAGTACTTC
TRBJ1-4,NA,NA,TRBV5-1,CASSPVTGSEKLFF,TGCGCCAGCAGCCCAGTGACAGGATCTGAAAAACTGTTTTTT
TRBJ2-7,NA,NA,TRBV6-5,CASSYSAVSYEQYF,TGTGCCAGCAGTTACTCGGCCGTCTCCTACGAGCAGTACTTC
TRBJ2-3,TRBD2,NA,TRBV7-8,CASSFPQDMGLAASTDTQYF,TGTGCCAGCAGCTTTCCCCAGGATATGGGACTAGCGGCCTCCACAGATACGCAGTATTTT